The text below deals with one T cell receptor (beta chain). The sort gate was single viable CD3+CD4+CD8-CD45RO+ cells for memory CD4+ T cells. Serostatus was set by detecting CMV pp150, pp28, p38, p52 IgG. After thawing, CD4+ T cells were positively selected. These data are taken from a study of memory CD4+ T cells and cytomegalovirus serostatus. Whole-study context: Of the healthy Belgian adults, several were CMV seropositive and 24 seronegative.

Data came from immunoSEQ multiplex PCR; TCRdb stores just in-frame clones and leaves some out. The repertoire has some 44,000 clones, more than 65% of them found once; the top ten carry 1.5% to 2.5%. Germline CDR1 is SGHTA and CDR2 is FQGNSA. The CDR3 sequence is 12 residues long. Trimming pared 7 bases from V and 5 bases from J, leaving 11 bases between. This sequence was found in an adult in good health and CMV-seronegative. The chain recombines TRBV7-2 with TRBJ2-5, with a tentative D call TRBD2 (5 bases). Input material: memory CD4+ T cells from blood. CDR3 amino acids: CASTEERETQYF. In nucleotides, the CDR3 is TGTGCCAGCACCGAAGAGCGGGAGACCCAGTACTTC.